The 2 T cell receptor beta chains below all came from one sample that was sequenced in a study of B cell selection in AIRE deficiency. Profiled with immunoSEQ multiplex PCR; TCRdb holds only in-frame clones, not every one. This table has about 900 clones, around 80% appearing once. The sorted conventional CD4 T cells were gated as CD4+CD127+. The sample was conventional CD4+ T cells sorted from PBMCs. The receptors shown here come from a human donor with AIRE deficiency.

This chain connects TRBV20-1 to TRBJ2-1, with D possibly matching TRBD2 (5 bases). CDR3 size: 11 residues. The germline V gene encodes CDR1 DFQATT and CDR2 SNEGSKA (reference sequence). V was pared by 3 bases and J by 7 bases, with 7 bases between. CDR3 in amino acids: CSASTRNEQFF. The CDR3 coding sequence is TGCAGTGCTAGTACTAGGAATGAGCAGTTCTTC.

The chain couples TRBV4-3 to TRBJ2-5; unclear D gene. The J call may be mistaken, given a closer DNA end match to TRBJ2-7. Germline V gives CDR1 LGHNA, CDR2 YSLEER. This CDR3 comprises 15 residues. The CDR3 DNA reads TGCGCCAGCAGCCAAGATATAGCAGTCTACCGCGAGCAGTACTTC. Translating it yields CASSQDIAVYREQYF.